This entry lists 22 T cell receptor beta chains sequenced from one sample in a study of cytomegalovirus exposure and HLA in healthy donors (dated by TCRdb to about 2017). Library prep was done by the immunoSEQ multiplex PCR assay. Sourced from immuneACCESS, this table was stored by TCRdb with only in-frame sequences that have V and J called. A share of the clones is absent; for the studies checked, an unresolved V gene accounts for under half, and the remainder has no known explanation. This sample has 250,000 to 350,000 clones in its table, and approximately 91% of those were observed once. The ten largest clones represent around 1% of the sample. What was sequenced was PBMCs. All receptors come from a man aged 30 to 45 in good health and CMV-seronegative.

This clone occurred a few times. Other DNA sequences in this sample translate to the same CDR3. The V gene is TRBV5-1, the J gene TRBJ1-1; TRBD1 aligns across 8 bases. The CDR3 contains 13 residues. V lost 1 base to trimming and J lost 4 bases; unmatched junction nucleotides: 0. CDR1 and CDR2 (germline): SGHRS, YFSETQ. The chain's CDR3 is CASSLTGGTEAFF. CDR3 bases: TGCGCCAGCAGCTTGACAGGGGGCACTGAAGCTTTCTTT.

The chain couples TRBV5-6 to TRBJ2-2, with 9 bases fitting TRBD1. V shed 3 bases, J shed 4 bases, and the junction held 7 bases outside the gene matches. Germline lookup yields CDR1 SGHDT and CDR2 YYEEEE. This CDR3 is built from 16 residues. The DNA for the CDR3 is TGTGCCAGCAGCTCTCCACAGGGGGCATCCACCGGGGAGCTGTTTTTT. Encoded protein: CASSSPQGASTGELFF.

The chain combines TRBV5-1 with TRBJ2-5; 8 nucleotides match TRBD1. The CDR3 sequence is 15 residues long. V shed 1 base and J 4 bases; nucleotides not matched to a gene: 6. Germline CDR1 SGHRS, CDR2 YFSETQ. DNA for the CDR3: TGCGCCAGCAGCTTGCCGACAGGGGACCCAGAGACCCAGTACTTC. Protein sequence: CASSLPTGDPETQYF.

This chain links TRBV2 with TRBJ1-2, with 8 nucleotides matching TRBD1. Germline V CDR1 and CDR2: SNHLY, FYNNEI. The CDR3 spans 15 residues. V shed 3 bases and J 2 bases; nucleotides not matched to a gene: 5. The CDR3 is CASSDPGQGNYGYTF. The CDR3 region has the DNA TGTGCCAGCAGTGACCCCGGACAGGGAAACTATGGCTACACCTTC. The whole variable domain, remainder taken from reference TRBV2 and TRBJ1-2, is EPEVTQTPSHQVTQMGQEVILRCVPISNHLYFYWYRQILGQKVEFLVSFYNNEISEKSEIFDDQFSVERPDGSNFTLKIRSTKLEDSAMYFCASSDPGQGNYGYTFGSGTRLTVV.

The CDR3 sequence is CASSIFSQETQYF. The CDR3 nucleotides read TGTGCCAGTAGTATCTTCTCTCAAGAGACCCAGTACTTC. The V call is TRBV19, the J call TRBJ2-5; D is unresolved. The CDR3 is made up of 13 amino acids. Looked up from germline, CDR1 is LNHDA and CDR2 is SQIVND (reference sequence). V was pared by 3 bases and J by 2 bases, with 7 bases between.

CDR3 amino acids: CASSLVTTGASDTQYF. CDR3 nucleotides: TGCGCCAGCAGCTTGGTTACGACAGGGGCATCCGATACGCAGTATTTT. The chain has TRBV5-1 and TRBJ2-3; 8 nucleotides align to TRBD1. The junction had 9 bases not matched to a gene; V was cut back by 0 bases and J by 6 bases. CDR3 size: 16 residues. CDR1 and CDR2 (germline): SGHRS, YFSETQ.

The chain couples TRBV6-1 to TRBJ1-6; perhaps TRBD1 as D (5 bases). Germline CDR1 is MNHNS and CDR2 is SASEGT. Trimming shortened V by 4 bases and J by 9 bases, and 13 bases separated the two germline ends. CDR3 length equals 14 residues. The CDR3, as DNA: TGTGCCAGCAGTGTTCAGGGTGTGATTTCACCCCTCCACTTT. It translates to CASSVQGVISPLHF.

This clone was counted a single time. The chain's CDR3 is CASRPGQGYYGYTF. The CDR3, as DNA: TGTGCCTCGCGCCCGGGACAGGGATACTATGGCTACACCTTC. The chain has TRBV14 and TRBJ1-2; 9 bases fit TRBD1. The germline CDR1 and CDR2 sequences are SGHDN and FVKESK. The CDR3 extends over 14 amino acids. Unmatched junction bases numbered 10, after V lost 11 bases and J lost 3 bases.

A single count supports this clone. The CDR3 bases are TGTGCTAGTGGTTTGGACGGGGACGGGGGGACCCAGTACTTC. The encoded protein is CASGLDGDGGTQYF. V is TRBV12-5 and J is TRBJ2-5; D is possibly TRBD2 (6 bases). There are 14 residues in the CDR3. Germline V gene data show CDR1 as LGHNT and CDR2 as FRNRAP. V gave up 1 base and J gave up 7 bases, with 13 bases separating them.

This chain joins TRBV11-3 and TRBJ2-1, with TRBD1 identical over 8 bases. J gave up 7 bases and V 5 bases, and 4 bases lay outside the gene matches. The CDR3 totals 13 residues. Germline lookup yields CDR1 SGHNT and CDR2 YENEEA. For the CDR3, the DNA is TGTGCCAGCAGCACTCGGACAGGGAATGAGCAGTTCTTC. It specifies CASSTRTGNEQFF. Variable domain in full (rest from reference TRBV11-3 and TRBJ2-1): EAGVVQSPRYKIIEKKQPVAFWCNPISGHNTLYWYLQNLGQGPELLIRYENEEAVDDSQLPKDRFSAERLKGVDSTLKIQPAELGDSAVYLCASSTRTGNEQFFGPGTRLTVL.

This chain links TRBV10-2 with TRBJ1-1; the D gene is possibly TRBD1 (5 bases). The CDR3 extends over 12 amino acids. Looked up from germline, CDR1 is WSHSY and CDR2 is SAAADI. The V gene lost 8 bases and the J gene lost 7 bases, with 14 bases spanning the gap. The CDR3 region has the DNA TGCGCCAGCGGGACGGGAGGGGTTGAAGCTTTCTTT. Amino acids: CASGTGGVEAFF.

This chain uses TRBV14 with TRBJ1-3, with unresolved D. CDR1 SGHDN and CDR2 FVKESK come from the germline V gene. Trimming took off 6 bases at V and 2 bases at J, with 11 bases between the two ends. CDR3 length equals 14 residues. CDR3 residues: CASSPKRTGNTIYF. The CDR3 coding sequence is TGTGCCAGCAGTCCTAAGAGAACTGGAAACACCATATATTTT.

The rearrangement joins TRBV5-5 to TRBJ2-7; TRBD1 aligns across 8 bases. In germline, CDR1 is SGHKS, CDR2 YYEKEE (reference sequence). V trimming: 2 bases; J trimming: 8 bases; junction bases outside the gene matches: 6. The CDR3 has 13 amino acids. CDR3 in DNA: TGTGCCAGCAGCTTCTGGGACAGGCGGCAGCAGTACTTC. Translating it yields CASSFWDRRQQYF.

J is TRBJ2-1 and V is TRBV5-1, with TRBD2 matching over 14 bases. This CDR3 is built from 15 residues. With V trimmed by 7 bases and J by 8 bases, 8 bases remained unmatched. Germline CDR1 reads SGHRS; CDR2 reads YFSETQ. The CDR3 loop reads CASRGLAGGRDEQFF. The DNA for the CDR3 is TGCGCCAGCCGAGGACTAGCGGGGGGCAGGGATGAGCAGTTCTTC.

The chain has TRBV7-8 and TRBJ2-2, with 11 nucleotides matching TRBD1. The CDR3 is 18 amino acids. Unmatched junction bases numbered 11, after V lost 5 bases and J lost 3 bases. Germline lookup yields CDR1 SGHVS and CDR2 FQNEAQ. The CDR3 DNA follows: TGTGCCAGCAGCCCACCGGACAGGGGGCGGGTGGACACCGGGGAGCTGTTTTTT. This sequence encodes CASSPPDRGRVDTGELFF.

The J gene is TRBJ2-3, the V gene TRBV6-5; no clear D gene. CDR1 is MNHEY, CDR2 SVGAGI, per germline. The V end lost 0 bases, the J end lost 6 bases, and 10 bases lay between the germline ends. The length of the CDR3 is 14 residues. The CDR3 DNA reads TGTGCCAGCAGTTACTCTTACGGTCCGGATACGCAGTATTTT. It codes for CASSYSYGPDTQYF.

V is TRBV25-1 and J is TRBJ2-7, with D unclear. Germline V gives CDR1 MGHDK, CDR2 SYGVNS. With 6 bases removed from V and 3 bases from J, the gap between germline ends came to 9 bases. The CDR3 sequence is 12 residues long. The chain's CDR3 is CASSPDNYEQYF. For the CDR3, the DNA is TGTGCCAGCAGCCCCGACAACTACGAGCAGTACTTC.

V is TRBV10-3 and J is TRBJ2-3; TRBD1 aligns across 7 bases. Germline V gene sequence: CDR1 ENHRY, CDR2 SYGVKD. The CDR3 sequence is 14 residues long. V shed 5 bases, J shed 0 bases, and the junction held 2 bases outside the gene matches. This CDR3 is CAISLTGSTDTQYF. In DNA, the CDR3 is TGTGCCATCAGTCTGACAGGGAGCACAGATACGCAGTATTTT.

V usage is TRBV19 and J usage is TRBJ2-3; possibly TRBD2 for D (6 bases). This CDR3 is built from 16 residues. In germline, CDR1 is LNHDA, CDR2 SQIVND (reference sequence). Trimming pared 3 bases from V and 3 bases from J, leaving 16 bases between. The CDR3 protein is CASSIRLAQSTDTQYF. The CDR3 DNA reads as TGTGCCAGTAGTATCAGGCTAGCGCAATCGACAGATACGCAGTATTTT. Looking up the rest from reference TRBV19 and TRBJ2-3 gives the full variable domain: DGGITQSPKYLFRKEGQNVTLSCEQNLNHDAMYWYRQDPGQGLRLIYYSQIVNDFQKGDIAEGYSVSREKKESFPLTVTSAQKNPTAFYLCASSIRLAQSTDTQYFGPGTRLTVL.

The CDR3 spells CATGKEPTYEQYF. The CDR3 region has the DNA TGTGCCACTGGAAAGGAGCCGACCTACGAGCAGTACTTC. This chain connects TRBV10-3 to TRBJ2-7; D not resolved. Trimming removed 10 bases from V and 2 bases from J, with 15 bases in between. The CDR3 consists of 13 residues. Germline V gives CDR1 ENHRY, CDR2 SYGVKD.

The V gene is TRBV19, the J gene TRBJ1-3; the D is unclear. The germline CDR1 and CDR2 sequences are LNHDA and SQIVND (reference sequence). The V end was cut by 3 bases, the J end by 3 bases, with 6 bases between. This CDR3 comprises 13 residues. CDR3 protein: CASSIPYGNTIYF. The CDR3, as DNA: TGTGCCAGTAGTATTCCCTATGGAAACACCATATATTTT.

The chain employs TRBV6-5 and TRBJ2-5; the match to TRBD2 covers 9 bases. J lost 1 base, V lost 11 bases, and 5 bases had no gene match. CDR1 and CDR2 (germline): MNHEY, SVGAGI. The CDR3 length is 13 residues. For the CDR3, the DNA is TGTGCCTGCGGGGGGGCGTCCCAAGAGACCCAGTACTTC. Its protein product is CACGGASQETQYF.